The clone carrying this T cell receptor (beta chain) has a single count. Antigen specificity is unknown. Positive CCR7 selection of CD45RO-negative cells yielded the naive CD8 cells, and terminally differentiated effector memory CD45RA+ cells were excluded. Sequencing used immunoSEQ multiplex PCR; TCRdb keeps in-frame clones, though not all of them. The sample holds 1.5 million to 2.5 million clones; about 94% are singletons and the top ten take 0.9% to 1.5%. This entry is derived from a study of shared clonotypes between healthy human individuals. The germline gives CDR1 SGHAT, CDR2 FQNNGV. V dropped 5 bases and J dropped 0; count of bases not matched to a gene: 7. CDR3 size: 16 residues. Study-level points and caveats: Limited genetic and exposure-history diversity came from having few donors.

The sequenced sample was naive CD8+ T cells sorted from blood. The sequence was collected from a man aged 18-30 years in good health. The chain recombines TRBV11-2 with TRBJ1-3; 7 bases fit TRBD1. CDR3 in amino acids: CASSPGQWSSGNTIYF. The CDR3 DNA reads TGTGCCAGCAGCCCGGGACAGTGGAGCTCTGGAAACACCATATATTTT.